This T cell receptor beta chain comes out of a study of prognosis after radiotherapy for stage I lung cancer. This clonotype came up once. A far larger clone differs by one base, so this is likely a read error. Two-round multiplex PCR on genomic DNA was the method by which TCR beta CDR3 was amplified. During first-round PCR, primers specific to each TRBV and TRBJ gene were used. TCRdb passed the multiplex PCR reads through MiXCR, listing each CDR3 protein once. The sample yields approximately 8,200 distinct CDR3 sequences, 55% to 65% seen once. The CDR3 has 18 residues. Germline assignment: CDR1 SEHNR and CDR2 FQNEAQ (reference sequence).

The material sequenced was PBMCs, taken before or after stereotactic body radiation therapy (not recorded which). The chain recombines TRBV7-9 with TRBJ2-1; TRBD2 matches 13 bases. The sequence was collected from a donor over 45 with non-small cell lung cancer. CDR3 loop: CASSLNPGLAGLYNGQFF. CDR3 nucleotides: TGTGCCAGCAGCCTCAACCCGGGACTAGCGGGACTGTACAATGGGCAGTTCTTC.